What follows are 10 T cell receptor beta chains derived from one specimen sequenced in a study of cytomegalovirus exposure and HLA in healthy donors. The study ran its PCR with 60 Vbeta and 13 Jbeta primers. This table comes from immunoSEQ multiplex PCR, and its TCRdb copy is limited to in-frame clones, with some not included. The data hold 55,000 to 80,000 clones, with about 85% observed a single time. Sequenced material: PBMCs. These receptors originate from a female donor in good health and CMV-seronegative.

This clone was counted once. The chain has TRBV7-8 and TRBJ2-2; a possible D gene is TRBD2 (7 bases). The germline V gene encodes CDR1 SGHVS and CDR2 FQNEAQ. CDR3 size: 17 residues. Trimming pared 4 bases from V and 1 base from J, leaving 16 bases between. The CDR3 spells CASSSKGGKWNTGELFF. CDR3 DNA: TGTGCCAGCAGCTCTAAGGGGGGGAAATGGAACACCGGGGAGCTGTTTTTT.

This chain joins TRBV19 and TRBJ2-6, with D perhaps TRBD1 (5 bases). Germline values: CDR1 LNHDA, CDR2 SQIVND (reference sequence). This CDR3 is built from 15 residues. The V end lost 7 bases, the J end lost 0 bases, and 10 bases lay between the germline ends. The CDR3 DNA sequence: TGTGCCAGTAAACAGGACAACTCTGGGGCCAACGTCCTGACTTTC. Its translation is CASKQDNSGANVLTF.

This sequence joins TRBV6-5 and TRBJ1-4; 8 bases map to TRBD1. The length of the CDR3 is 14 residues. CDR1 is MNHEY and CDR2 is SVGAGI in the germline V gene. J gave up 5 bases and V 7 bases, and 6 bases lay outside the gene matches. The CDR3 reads CASKHRGFNEKLFF. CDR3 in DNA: TGTGCCAGCAAACACAGGGGGTTCAATGAAAAACTGTTTTTT.

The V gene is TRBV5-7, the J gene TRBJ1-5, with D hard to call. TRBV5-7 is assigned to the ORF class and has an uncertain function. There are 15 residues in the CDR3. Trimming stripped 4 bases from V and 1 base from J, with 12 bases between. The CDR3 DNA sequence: TGTGCCAGCAGCATGCCCGGTCGAAGCAATCAGCCCCAGCATTTT. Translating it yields CASSMPGRSNQPQHF.

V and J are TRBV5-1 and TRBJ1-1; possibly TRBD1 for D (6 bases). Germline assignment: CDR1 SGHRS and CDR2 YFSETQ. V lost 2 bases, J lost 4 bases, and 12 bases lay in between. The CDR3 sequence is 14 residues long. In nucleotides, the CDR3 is TGCGCCAGCAGCTTAGTCCAGGGGCCCACTGAAGCTTTCTTT. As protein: CASSLVQGPTEAFF.

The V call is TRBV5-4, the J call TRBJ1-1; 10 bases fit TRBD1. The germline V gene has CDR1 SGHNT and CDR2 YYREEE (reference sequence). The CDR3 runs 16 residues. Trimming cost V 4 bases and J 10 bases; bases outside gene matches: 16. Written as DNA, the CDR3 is TGTGCCAGCAGCCTACGACAGGGGGCGCGCGGTTTAACAGCTTTCTTT. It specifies CASSLRQGARGLTAFF.

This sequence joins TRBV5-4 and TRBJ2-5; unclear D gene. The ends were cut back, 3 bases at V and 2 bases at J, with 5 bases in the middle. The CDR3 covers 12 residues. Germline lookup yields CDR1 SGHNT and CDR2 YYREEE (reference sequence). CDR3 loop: CASSSVQETQYF. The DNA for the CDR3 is TGTGCCAGCAGCTCCGTTCAAGAGACCCAGTACTTC.

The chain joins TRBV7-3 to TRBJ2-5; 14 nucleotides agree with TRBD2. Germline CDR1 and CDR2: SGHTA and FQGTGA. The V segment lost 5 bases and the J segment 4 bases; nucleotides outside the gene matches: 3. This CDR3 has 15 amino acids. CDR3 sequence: CASSTGTSGGETQYF. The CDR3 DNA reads TGTGCCAGCAGCACCGGGACTAGCGGGGGAGAGACCCAGTACTTC.

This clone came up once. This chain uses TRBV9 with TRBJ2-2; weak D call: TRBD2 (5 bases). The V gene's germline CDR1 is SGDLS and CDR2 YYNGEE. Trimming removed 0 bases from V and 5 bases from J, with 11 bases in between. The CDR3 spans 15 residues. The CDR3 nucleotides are TGTGCCAGCAGCGTAGGGCTAGCTGGGACCGGGGAGCTGTTTTTT. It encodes CASSVGLAGTGELFF.

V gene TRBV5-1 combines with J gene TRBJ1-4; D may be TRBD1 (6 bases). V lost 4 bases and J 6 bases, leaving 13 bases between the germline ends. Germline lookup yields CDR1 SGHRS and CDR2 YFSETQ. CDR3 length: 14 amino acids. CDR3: CASSLPGGDEKLFF. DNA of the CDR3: TGCGCCAGCAGCCTCCCGGGGGGCGATGAAAAACTGTTTTTT.